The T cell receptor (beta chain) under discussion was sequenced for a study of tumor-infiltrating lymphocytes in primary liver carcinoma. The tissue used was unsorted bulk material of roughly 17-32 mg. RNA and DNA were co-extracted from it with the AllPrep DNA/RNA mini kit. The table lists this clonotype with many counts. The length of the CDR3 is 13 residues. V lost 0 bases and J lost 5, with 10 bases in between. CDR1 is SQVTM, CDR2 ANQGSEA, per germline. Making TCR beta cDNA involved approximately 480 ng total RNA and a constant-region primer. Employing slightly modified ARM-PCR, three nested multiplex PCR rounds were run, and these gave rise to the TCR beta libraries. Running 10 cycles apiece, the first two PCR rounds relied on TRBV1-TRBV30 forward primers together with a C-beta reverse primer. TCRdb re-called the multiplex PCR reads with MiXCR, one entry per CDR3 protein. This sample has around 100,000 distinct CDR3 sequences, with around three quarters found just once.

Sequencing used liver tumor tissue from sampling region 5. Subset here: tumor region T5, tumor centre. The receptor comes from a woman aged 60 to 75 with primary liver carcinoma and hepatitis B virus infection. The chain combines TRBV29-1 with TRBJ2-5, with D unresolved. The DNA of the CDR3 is TGCAGCGTTGAAGATCTAGTCCTGGAGACCCAGTACTTC. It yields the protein CSVEDLVLETQYF.